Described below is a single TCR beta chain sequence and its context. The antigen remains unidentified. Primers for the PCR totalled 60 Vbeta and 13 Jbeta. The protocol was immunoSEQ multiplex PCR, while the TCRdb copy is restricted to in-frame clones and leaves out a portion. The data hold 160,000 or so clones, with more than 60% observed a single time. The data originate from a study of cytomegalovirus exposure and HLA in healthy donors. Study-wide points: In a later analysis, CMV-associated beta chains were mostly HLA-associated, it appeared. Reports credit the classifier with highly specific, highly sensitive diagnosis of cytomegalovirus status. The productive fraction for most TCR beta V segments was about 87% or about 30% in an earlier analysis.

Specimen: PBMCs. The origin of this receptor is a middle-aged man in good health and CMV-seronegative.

The CDR3 protein is CASSASQGYYGYTF. For the CDR3, the DNA is TGTGCCAGCAGCGCCTCACAGGGGTACTATGGCTACACCTTC. V usage is TRBV5-5 and J usage is TRBJ1-2, with 7 bases lining up with TRBD1. V lost 4 bases to trimming and J lost 3 bases; unmatched junction nucleotides: 6. The CDR3 extends over 14 amino acids. From germline, CDR1 is SGHKS and CDR2 YYEKEE (reference sequence).